The T cell receptor (beta chain) described here comes from a study of blood T cell repertoires in COVID-19 (dated by TCRdb to 2020 to 2021). Regarding the research as a whole: Collaborator samples came from the United States, Italy and Spain and covered acute and convalescent phases of COVID-19. The material from the prospective study consisted of cDNA or gDNA derived from T cells, B-cell-depleted T cells, or PBMCs. Subjects who had been exposed to COVID-19, were actively infected with it, or had recovered from it provided the deeply sampled blood TCRbeta repertoires that made up the dataset. The repertoires were released in a freely available public database intended as a resource for research on the immune response to SARS-CoV-2. The samples were drawn from two sources: the first 160 participants of the ongoing ImmuneRACE study, and 1,200 or so subjects contributed by 6 global collaborators. A de-identified subject ID, COVID-19 status, age in years and sex were almost always included in the sample metadata. Where available, HLA class I and class II types were obtained from metadata supplied by the sample provider rather than from assay-based typing. Findings and caveats that apply to the study as a whole: How much clinical and demographic metadata was included differed by source and by participant, and the metadata was provided uncurated.

In regard to this clone: No cognate antigen has been identified for it. No base-level quality is on record; no much larger clone is a single base apart.

Each collaborating institution followed its own protocols to collect whole blood in K2EDTA tubes. For TCRbeta analysis, collaborators shipped samples in one of three forms: frozen whole blood, isolated PBMCs, or DNA extracted from either of those sample types. TCRbeta CDR3 regions were amplified from genomic DNA by means of the immunoSEQ Assay, a bias-controlled multiplex PCR. As for how the authors treated the data: The number of nucleated cells in each sample was estimated from the amplification of reference gene primers within the assay. To quantify the absolute abundance of each unique TCRbeta CDR3 rearrangement, sequence reads were collapsed and filtered. For each sample, productive Simpson clonality was calculated by taking the square root of Simpson's diversity index across productive rearrangements. TCRdb mirrors the immuneACCESS table, restricted to in-frame sequences. Some clones are absent from its copies; in checked studies, under half trace to an unresolved V gene, and the reason for the others is unknown. The V and J calls and the clone size are those of that table, but D and trimming were determined from the DNA. The sample contains roughly 240,000 clones, approximately 86% of them found a single time. In total, the top ten clones hold 3.6% of the sample.

Material: peripheral blood. The TCR sequence derives from a man aged 18 to 30 with active or convalescent COVID-19.

The sequenced DNA: TGTGCCAGCACCGACGGGGGGGATACGCAGTATTTT. Its protein is CASTDGGDTQYF. Here the chain combines TRBV6-5 and TRBJ2-3; TRBD2 aligns with 7 central bases. After removal of 7 bases from V and 6 bases from J, the junction retains 4 bases not matched to a gene. CDR1 and CDR2, per the germline V gene, are MNHEY and SVGAGI. The CDR3, from cysteine to phenylalanine, totals 12 residues. Only the CDR3 portion is preserved as DNA: 36 bases, with reading frame beginning at the first base.